This T cell receptor beta chain was found in a study of shared clonotypes between healthy human individuals. The germline V gene has CDR1 MNHNS and CDR2 SASEGT. CDR3 length: 14 residues. The trim removed 4 bases at V and 4 bases at J, leaving 2 bases unmatched. The table came from immunoSEQ multiplex PCR; TCRdb's copy has only in-frame clones and leaves some out. Among 1.5 million to 2.5 million clones listed, approximately 94% were seen once. The naive CD8 population came from CD45RO-negative cells selected for CCR7, without terminally differentiated effector memory CD45RA+ cells. The source is a man between 18 and 29 years old in good health. Material: naive CD8+ T cells sorted from blood. The J gene is TRBJ1-3, the V gene TRBV6-1; TRBD1 matches at 9 bases. CDR3 in amino acids: CASSGTGVGNTIYF. The CDR3 bases are TGTGCCAGCAGTGGGACAGGGGTAGGAAACACCATATATTTT.